This TCR beta chain originates from a study of response to subunit inactivated influenza vaccine. Points from the study as a whole: Authors suggested few new T cells are recruited by each seasonal influenza vaccination.

TCRdb reprocessed the RT-PCR reads with MiXCR, giving one entry per CDR3 protein. The sample includes 650,000 to 800,000 distinct CDR3 sequences, 11% to 15% of them seen just once. As to this clonotype: Its antigen is as yet unknown.

This TCR came from a man aged 50 or older who received an inactivated influenza vaccine. This specimen consisted of PBMCs from blood, obtained about 14 days before vaccination.

Here the CDR3 DNA reads TGTGCCACCGGACAGGGTTTCGGCGAGCAGTACTTC. Amino acid sequence: CATGQGFGEQYF. The chain has TRBV6-1 and TRBJ2-7; 8 bases are a match to TRBD1. The germline V gene has CDR1 MNHNS and CDR2 SASEGT. CDR3 length equals 12 residues. With 10 bases clipped from V and 6 bases from J, the junction kept 8 bases outside the gene matches.